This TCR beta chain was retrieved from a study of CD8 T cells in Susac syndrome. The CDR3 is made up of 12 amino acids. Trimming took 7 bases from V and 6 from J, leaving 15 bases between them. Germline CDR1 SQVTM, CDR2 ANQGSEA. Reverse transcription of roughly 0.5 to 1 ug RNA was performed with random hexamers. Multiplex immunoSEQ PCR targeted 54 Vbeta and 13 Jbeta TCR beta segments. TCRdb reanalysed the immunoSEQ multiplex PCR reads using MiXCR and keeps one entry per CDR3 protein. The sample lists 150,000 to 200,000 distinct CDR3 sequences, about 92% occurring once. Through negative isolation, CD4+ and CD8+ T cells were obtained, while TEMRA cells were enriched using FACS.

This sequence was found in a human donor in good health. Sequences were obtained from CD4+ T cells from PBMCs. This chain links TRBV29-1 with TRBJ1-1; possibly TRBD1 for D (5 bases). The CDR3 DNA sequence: TGCAGCGGGAGGGAGGGGTCCCCTGAAGCTTTCTTT. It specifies CSGREGSPEAFF.